These 14 T cell receptor beta chains were all obtained from the same sample, sequenced in a study of T cell responses to AZD1222 COVID-19 vaccine. This table comes from immunoSEQ multiplex PCR, and its TCRdb copy is limited to in-frame clones, with some not included. Among under 85,000 clones listed, roughly 87% were seen once. The sequences come from peripheral blood, collected on day 0 of AZD1222 vaccination. All receptors come from an adult in good health.

The CDR3 nucleotides read TGTGCCAGCAGCCCTGGACTAGCGGGAGACCTAGAGACCCAGTACTTC. Translation: CASSPGLAGDLETQYF. This sequence joins TRBV5-8 and TRBJ2-5; 13 bases align to TRBD2. V was clipped by 4 bases and J by 4 bases; unmatched bases: 7. This CDR3 comprises 16 residues. Looked up from germline, CDR1 is SGHTS and CDR2 is YDEGEE. Combining the CDR3 with reference TRBV5-8 and TRBJ2-5 gives the whole variable domain EAGVTQSPTHLIKTRGQQATLRCSPISGHTSVYWYQQALGLGLQFLLWYDEGEERNRGNFPPRFSGRQFPNYSSELNVNALELEDSALYLCASSPGLAGDLETQYFGPGTRLLVL.

The CDR3 loop reads CASSIDHGGTEAFF. The CDR3 DNA reads TGTGCCAGTAGTATAGATCATGGGGGCACTGAAGCTTTCTTT. The chain carries TRBV19 and TRBJ1-1, with a possible D match to TRBD1 (5 bases). Germline loops: CDR1 LNHDA, CDR2 SQIVND (reference sequence). The CDR3 spans 14 residues. Between the trimmed V and J ends, which lost 0 bases and 4 bases, there was a span of 9 bases. Full variable domain (remainder filled in from reference TRBV19 and TRBJ1-1): DGGITQSPKYLFRKEGQNVTLSCEQNLNHDAMYWYRQDPGQGLRLIYYSQIVNDFQKGDIAEGYSVSREKKESFPLTVTSAQKNPTAFYLCASSIDHGGTEAFFGQGTRLTVV.

The V call is TRBV7-3, the J call TRBJ1-1; a possible D gene is TRBD1 (5 bases). There are 14 residues in the CDR3. V lost 2 bases, J lost 4 bases, and 11 bases lay in between. Germline V lookup: CDR1 SGHTA, CDR2 FQGTGA. This CDR3 reads CASSLGGRGTEAFF. The CDR3 DNA is TGTGCCAGCAGCTTAGGGGGACGCGGCACTGAAGCTTTCTTT.

The rearrangement uses TRBV2 and TRBJ1-2; TRBD1 matches at 10 bases. This CDR3 comprises 14 residues. V lost 5 bases, J lost 2 bases, and 2 bases stayed unmatched. Germline CDR1 is SNHLY and CDR2 is FYNNEI. The DNA of the CDR3 is TGTGCCAGCAGTTTGACAGGGGGCAACTATGGCTACACCTTC. Residues: CASSLTGGNYGYTF.

The chain combines TRBV29-1 with TRBJ2-1; tentatively, D is TRBD2 (6 bases). The CDR3 has 10 amino acids. The V end lost 4 bases, the J end lost 9 bases, and 7 bases lay between the germline ends. Germline CDR1 SQVTM, CDR2 ANQGSEA. The CDR3 reads CSVVGGEQFF. The CDR3 coding sequence is TGCAGCGTTGTGGGGGGTGAGCAGTTCTTC.

The chain has TRBV19 and TRBJ1-5; D uncertain. CDR1 and CDR2 from the germline V gene are LNHDA and SQIVND (reference sequence). Trimming took off 1 base at V and 4 bases at J, with 5 bases between the two ends. The CDR3 has 13 residues. The CDR3 region has the DNA TGTGCCAGTAGTATAGGAGCGAATCAGCCCCAGCATTTT. It specifies CASSIGANQPQHF.

The rearrangement uses TRBV6-6 and TRBJ2-1, with TRBD2 matching over 9 bases. V was clipped by 5 bases and J by 8 bases; unmatched bases: 7. The CDR3 is made up of 14 amino acids. In germline, CDR1 is MNHNY, CDR2 SVGAGI (reference sequence). The CDR3 protein is CASSQLAGEDEQFF. The CDR3 coding sequence is TGTGCCAGCAGTCAGTTAGCGGGAGAAGATGAGCAGTTCTTC.

This chain links TRBV6-5 with TRBJ2-1, with D maybe TRBD2 (6 bases). CDR3 size: 14 residues. Between the trimmed V and J ends, which lost 3 bases and 7 bases, there was a span of 13 bases. Germline lookup yields CDR1 MNHEY and CDR2 SVGAGI. CDR3 amino acids: CASSYPGGSNEQFF. The CDR3 DNA is TGTGCCAGCAGTTATCCTGGGGGGTCGAATGAGCAGTTCTTC.

The rearrangement joins TRBV9 to TRBJ2-3; 9 positions agree with TRBD1. V trimming: 4 bases; J trimming: 4 bases; junction bases outside the gene matches: 22. Germline values: CDR1 SGDLS, CDR2 YYNGEE. The CDR3 extends over 20 amino acids. The CDR3 DNA follows: TGTGCCAGCAGCCCTTCCGCGTCCGCTGGGAACAGGGGGCGTCCAGATACGCAGTATTTT. Translated, it gives CASSPSASAGNRGRPDTQYF.

The genes are TRBV5-1 and TRBJ1-4; no definite D call. Per germline, CDR1 SGHRS and CDR2 YFSETQ. The V and J ends lost 4 bases and 3 bases respectively, with 13 bases between them. This CDR3 spans 15 amino acids. CDR3 sequence: CASSTSDWANEKLFF. The CDR3, as DNA: TGCGCCAGCAGCACTTCAGACTGGGCTAATGAAAAACTGTTTTTT.

The gene calls are TRBV18 and TRBJ1-1; maybe TRBD1 (5 bases). Germline CDR1 reads KGHSH; CDR2 reads LQKENI. V shed 2 bases and J shed 5 bases, with 15 bases lying between them. The CDR3 sequence is 15 residues long. The CDR3 DNA reads as TGTGCCAGCTCACCATTTCAAGGGGAGGGTACTGAAGCTTTCTTT. Translated, it gives CASSPFQGEGTEAFF.

This chain joins TRBV9 and TRBJ2-5; perhaps TRBD1 as D (6 bases). This CDR3 is 16 amino acids long. Germline V gives CDR1 SGDLS, CDR2 YYNGEE. V lost 4 bases, J lost 5 bases, and 21 bases lay in between. The CDR3 sequence is CASSLTGNTLSETQYF. CDR3 nucleotide sequence: TGTGCCAGCAGCCTTACAGGGAACACGCTGAGTGAGACCCAGTACTTC.

This clone was counted between two and nine times. The chain links TRBV28 to TRBJ2-2; 13 bases align to TRBD2. Trimming took 7 bases from V and 6 from J; bases not matched to a gene: 11. CDR3 length: 17 residues. CDR1 MDHEN and CDR2 SYDVKM come from the germline V gene. Written as DNA, the CDR3 is TGTGCCAGCACCCTGGAGACTAGCGGGAGGTCTTCCGGGGAGCTGTTTTTT. It specifies CASTLETSGRSSGELFF.

The rearrangement joins TRBV18 to TRBJ2-2; 14 bases fit TRBD2. The CDR3 covers 19 residues. Germline V gene data show CDR1 as KGHSH and CDR2 as LQKENI. The trim removed 4 bases at V and 4 bases at J, leaving 11 bases unmatched. CDR3 in amino acids: CASSLPGTSGRKSTGELFF. The CDR3 DNA follows: TGTGCCAGCTCACTGCCCGGGACTAGCGGGAGAAAGTCCACCGGGGAGCTGTTTTTT.